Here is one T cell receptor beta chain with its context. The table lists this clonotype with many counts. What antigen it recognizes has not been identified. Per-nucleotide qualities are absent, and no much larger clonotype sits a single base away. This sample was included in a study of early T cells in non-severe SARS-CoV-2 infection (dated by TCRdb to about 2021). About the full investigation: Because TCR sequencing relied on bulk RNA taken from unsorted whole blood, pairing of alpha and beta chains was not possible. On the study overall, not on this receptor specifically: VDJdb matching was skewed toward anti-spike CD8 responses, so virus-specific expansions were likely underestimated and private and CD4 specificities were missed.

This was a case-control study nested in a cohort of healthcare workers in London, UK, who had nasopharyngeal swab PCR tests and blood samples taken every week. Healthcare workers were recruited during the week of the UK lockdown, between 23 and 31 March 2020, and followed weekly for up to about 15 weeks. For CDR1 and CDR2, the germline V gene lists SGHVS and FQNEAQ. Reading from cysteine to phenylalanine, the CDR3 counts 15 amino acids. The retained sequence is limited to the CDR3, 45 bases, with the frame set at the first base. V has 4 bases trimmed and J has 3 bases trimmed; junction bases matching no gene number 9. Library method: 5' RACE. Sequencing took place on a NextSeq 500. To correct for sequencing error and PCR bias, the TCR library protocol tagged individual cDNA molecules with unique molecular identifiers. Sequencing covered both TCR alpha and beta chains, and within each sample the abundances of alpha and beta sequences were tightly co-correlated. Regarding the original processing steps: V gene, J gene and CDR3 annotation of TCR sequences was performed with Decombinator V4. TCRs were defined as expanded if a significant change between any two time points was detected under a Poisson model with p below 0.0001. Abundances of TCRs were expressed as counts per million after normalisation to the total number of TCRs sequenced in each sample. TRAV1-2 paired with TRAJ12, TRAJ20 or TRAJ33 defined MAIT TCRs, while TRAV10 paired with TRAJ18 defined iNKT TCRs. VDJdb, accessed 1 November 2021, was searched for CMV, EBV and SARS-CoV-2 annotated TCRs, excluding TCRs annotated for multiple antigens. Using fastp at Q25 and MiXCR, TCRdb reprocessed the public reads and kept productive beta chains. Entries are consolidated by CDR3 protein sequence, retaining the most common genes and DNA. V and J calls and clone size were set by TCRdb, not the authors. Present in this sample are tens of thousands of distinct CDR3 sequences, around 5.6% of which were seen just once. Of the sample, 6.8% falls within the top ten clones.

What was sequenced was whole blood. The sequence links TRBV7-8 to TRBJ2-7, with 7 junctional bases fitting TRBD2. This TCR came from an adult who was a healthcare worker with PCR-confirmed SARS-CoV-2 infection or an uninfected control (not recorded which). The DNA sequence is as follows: TGTGCCAGCAGCTGGGGGGGGATAGCGGACTACGAGCAGTACTTC. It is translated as CASSWGGIADYEQYF.